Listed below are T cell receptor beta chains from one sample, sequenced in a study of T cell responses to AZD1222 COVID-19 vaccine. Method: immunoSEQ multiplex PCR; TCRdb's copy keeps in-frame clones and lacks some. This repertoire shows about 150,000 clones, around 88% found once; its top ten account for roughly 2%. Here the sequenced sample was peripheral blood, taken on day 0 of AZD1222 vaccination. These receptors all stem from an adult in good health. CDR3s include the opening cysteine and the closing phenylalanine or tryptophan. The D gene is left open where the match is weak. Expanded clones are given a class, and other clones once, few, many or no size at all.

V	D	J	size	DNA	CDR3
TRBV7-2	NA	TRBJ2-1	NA	TGTGCCAGCAGCCCCGAGGCTCACTACAATGAGCAGTTCTTC	CASSPEAHYNEQFF
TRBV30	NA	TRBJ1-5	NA	TGTGCCTGGAGCCACCCCGGAGGCAATCAGCCCCAGCATTTT	CAWSHPGGNQPQHF
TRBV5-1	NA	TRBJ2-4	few	TGCGCCAGCAGCTCGGCCCAGATAGGGATTGGGGCCAAAAACATTCAGTACTTC	CASSSAQIGIGAKNIQYF
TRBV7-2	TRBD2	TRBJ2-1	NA	TGTGCCAGCAGCTTGGGTCTAGCGGGGTACAATGAGCAGTTCTTC	CASSLGLAGYNEQFF
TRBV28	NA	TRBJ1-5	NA	TGTGCCAGCAGTTTAGGGGCTGGGGGCAATCAGCCCCAGCATTTT	CASSLGAGGNQPQHF
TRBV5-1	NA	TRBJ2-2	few	TGCGCCAGCAGCCCGGGCCACGGGGAGCTGTTTTTT	CASSPGHGELFF
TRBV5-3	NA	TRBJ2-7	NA	TGTGCCAGAAGCCGGGGACCGAATTACGAGCAGTACTTC	CARSRGPNYEQYF
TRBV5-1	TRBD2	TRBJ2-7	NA	TGCGCCAGCAGGGTGTTGGCGGGAGGGTCCTACGAGCAGTACTTC	CASRVLAGGSYEQYF
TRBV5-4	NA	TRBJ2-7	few	TGTGCCAGCAGCCCAAGAGGGACGGAGACCTACGAGCAGTACTTC	CASSPRGTETYEQYF
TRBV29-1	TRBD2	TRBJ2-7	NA	TGCAGCGTACTTCTAGCGGACTTCTCCTACGAGCAGTACTTC	CSVLLADFSYEQYF
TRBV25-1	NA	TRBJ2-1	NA	TGTGCCAGCAGTGAACCTTTAGGGACGGAGTTCTTC	CASSEPLGTEFF
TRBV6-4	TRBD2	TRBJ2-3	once	TGTGCCAGCAGTGACTCGGGGGGGACAGATACGCAGTATTTT	CASSDSGGTDTQYF
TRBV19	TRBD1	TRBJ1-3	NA	TGTGCCAGTAGTACAGGGGGTGCTGGAAACACCATATATTTT	CASSTGGAGNTIYF
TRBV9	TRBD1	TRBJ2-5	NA	TGTGCCAGCAGCTCCCAACCGACAGGGTGGGAGACCCAGTACTTC	CASSSQPTGWETQYF
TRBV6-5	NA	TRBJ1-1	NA	TGTGCCAGCAAGGCCAGCGGCCCCACTGAAGCTTTCTTT	CASKASGPTEAFF
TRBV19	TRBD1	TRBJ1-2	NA	TGTGCCAGTAGTAGGACAGGAGGCTATGGCTACACCTTC	CASSRTGGYGYTF
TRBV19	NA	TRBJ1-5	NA	TGTGCCAGTAGGTCACGTCCAACGGGCAGAAATCAGCCCCAGCATTTT	CASRSRPTGRNQPQHF
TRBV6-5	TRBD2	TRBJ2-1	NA	TGTGCCAGCAGTTCTCGGGAGGGCGGCTACAATGAGCAGTTCTTC	CASSSREGGYNEQFF
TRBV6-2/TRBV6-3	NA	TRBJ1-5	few	TGTGCCAGCAGTTATATGGGGGTGGGCAATCAGCCCCAGCATTTT	CASSYMGVGNQPQHF
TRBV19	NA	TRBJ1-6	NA	TGTGCCAGTAGTGAAGTCCCAGGGGACTCACCCCTCCACTTT	CASSEVPGDSPLHF
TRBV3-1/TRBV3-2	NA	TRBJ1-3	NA	TGTGCCAGCAGCCAAGACTCTGACTCTGGAAACACCATATATTTT	CASSQDSDSGNTIYF
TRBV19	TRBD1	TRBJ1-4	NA	TGTGCCAGTAGTATTGGGACAGGGAGTGAAAAACTGTTTTTT	CASSIGTGSEKLFF
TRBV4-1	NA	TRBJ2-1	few	TGCGCCAGCAGTACTCCGGGAGTAAATGAGCAGTTCTTC	CASSTPGVNEQFF
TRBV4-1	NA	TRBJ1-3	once	TGCGCTAGCAGCCAAGAATACAGTCGACTCTCTGGAAACACCATATATTTT	CASSQEYSRLSGNTIYF
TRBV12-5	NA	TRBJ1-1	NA	TGTGCTAGTGCCTTTACAGGGAACACTGAAGCTTTCTTT	CASAFTGNTEAFF
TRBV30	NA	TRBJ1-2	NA	TGTGCCTGGGGGAACTATGGCTACACCTTC	CAWGNYGYTF
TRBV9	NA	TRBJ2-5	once	TGTGCCAGCAGCGTAGCGATAGCGAGTTCAGAGACCCAGTACTTC	CASSVAIASSETQYF
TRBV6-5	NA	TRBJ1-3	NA	TGTGCCAGCACAGCCGGAAACTCTGGAAACACCATATATTTT	CASTAGNSGNTIYF
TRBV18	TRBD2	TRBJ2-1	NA	TGTGCCAGCTCAAATCTAGCGGGAGGCCAGCCCGCCTACAATGAGCAGTTCTTC	CASSNLAGGQPAYNEQFF
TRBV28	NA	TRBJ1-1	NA	TGTGCCAGCAAGGCAGGTGAAGCTTTCTTT	CASKAGEAFF
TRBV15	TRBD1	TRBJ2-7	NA	TGTGCCACCAGCCCGGACAGGGGGTCCTACGAGCAGTACTTC	CATSPDRGSYEQYF
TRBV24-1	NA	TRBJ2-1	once	TGTGCCACCAGTGTCCCCTCCGGTGAGCAGTTCTTC	CATSVPSGEQFF
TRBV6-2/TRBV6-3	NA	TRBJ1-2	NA	TGTGCCAGCAGCTTATACAGGAACTATGGCTACACCTTC	CASSLYRNYGYTF
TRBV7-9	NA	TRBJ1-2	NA	TGTGCCAGCAGCTTAGGATTCGGGACGGATAACTATGGCTACACCTTC	CASSLGFGTDNYGYTF
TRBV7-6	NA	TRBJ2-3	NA	TGTGCCAGCAGCTTGCAAGACGGGAGCACAGATACGCAGTATTTT	CASSLQDGSTDTQYF
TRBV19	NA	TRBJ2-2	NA	TGTGCCAGTAGTATAACGGGACTTTTAAACACCGGGGAGCTGTTTTTT	CASSITGLLNTGELFF
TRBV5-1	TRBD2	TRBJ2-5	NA	TGCGCCAGCAGCTCGGACGGGACTAGCGGGACCCTAGGGGCCCAGTACTTC	CASSSDGTSGTLGAQYF
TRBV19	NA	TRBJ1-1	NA	TGTGCCAGTAGTATGCCGGTCTGGGTGAACACTGAAGCTTTCTTT	CASSMPVWVNTEAFF
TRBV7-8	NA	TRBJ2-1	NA	TGTGCCAGCAGCATTGAACCTTACAATGAGCAGTTCTTC	CASSIEPYNEQFF